This TCR beta chain was sequenced during a study of CD8 T cells in Susac syndrome (dated by TCRdb to between 2018 and 2021). Describing the broader study: Among the sequenced Susac syndrome patients, about 6 had clinically active disease and 8 or 9 were in clinical remission. At blood withdrawal, Susac syndrome patients were therapy-naive, treated with corticosteroids (with IVIg additionally given to some), or treated with IVIg alone. Whether CD8+ T cell activation and differentiation in Susac syndrome was antigen driven was tested using repertoire sequencing. Study-level results and caveats: The number of individuals in the TCR sequencing and HLA analysis was recognized as being relatively small. In the CD4+ T cell repertoire of Susac syndrome patients, clonal expansion was not detected.

RNA was extracted using the RNeasy kit, and roughly 0.5 to 1 ug of the RNA was reverse transcribed with random hexamers. The immunoSEQ multiplex PCR assay, which covers 54 Vbeta and 13 Jbeta segments, was used to amplify TCR beta CDR3 regions. PCR amplification bias was corrected using a synthetic template baseline for primer optimization and computational correction. As for how the authors treated the data: Reads were annotated to V, D and J genes according to IMGT and were analyzed with immunoSEQ Analyzer, with only productive sequences retained. Clonality was calculated as one minus the Shannon entropy normalized by log2 of the number of productive unique sequences. Public and private clones were assessed among the 100 most prevalent clones of each patient and control. A clone was defined as Susac-specific if it was absent from the healthy and MS cohorts, from more than 850 published viral clones and from other ImmuneACCESS disease sequences. TCRdb cleaned the public reads at Q25 with fastp, built clones with MiXCR and kept in-frame beta chains. For every CDR3 protein sequence, its rows merge into one entry that carries the most common genes and DNA. These V and J calls derive from TCRdb rather than the authors' analysis. For this sample there are 77,000 or so distinct CDR3 sequences; about 92% appear just once. In total, the top ten clones hold about 0.54% of the sample.

Reading the germline V gene gives CDR1 ENHRY and CDR2 SYGVKD. Inclusive of the bounding cysteine and phenylalanine, the CDR3 is 13 residues long. Just the 39-base CDR3 DNA is kept, in frame starting at base 1. At the junction V is shortened by 6 bases and J by 5 bases, with 13 bases in between. Peripheral blood CD8+ and CD4+ T cells from healthy donors, Susac syndrome patients and multiple sclerosis patients were profiled by high-throughput TCR beta sequencing. Susac syndrome patients met recently defined diagnostic criteria for definite or probable disease. CD8+ TEMRA cells were enriched by FACS, while bulk CD8+ and CD4+ T cells were purified by magnetic negative isolation. Blood was collected in EDTA tubes and processed within 24 hours, with PBMCs isolated through density gradient centrifugation. PBMCs intended for TCR sequencing were cryopreserved in liquid nitrogen and thawed later in a water bath at 37 degrees C. Purity of sorted or isolated CD4+, CD8+ and CD8+ TEMRA cells was at least 90%.

Turning to this clonotype: Its cognate antigen has yet to be identified. One base away there is no much larger clone; base qualities are not given.

The sample was CD4+ T cells from PBMCs. The receptor comes from a human donor with Susac syndrome. The sequence joins TRBV10-3 to TRBJ2-5, with TRBD1 as a weak D call on 6 bases. Read as DNA, the sequence is TGTGCCATCAGAAGACAGGAAAGTGAGACCCAGTACTTC. The resulting protein is CAIRRQESETQYF.